This T cell receptor beta chain was identified in a study of T cells expressing NK-cell markers. About the research overall: Investigators obtained TCR beta repertoires from sorted CD3+CD56+NKG2C+, CD3+CD56+NKG2C- and CD3+CD56-NKG2C+ T cells. In the group of eight sequenced donors, seven were HCMV-seropositive and one was seronegative.

CDR3 length: 15 residues. Germline lookup yields CDR1 SGHNT and CDR2 YENEEA. Production of TCR beta cDNA relied on 5'RACE template switching with UMIs. With the 5' RACE reads reprocessed, TCRdb shows one record per CDR3 protein and no DNA. The table gives a few hundred thousand distinct CDR3 sequences; the top ten clones make up approximately 3.5% of it. This sequence originates from a young man in good health. The V call is TRBV11-3, the J call TRBJ2-1; TCRdb lists TRBD2, though no DNA is available to test this call. What was sequenced was blood T cells: a sorted CD56 or NKG2C T cell subset, CD4+ or CD8+ T cells, or bulk PBMC T cells (not recorded which). The CDR3 is CASSSSTSGMHEQFF.